Following are 2 T cell receptor beta chains from one sample sequenced in a study of shared clonotypes between healthy human individuals (dated by TCRdb to between 2020 and 2021). Receptors were amplified or captured by the immunoSEQ multiplex PCR assay. Sourced from immuneACCESS, this table was stored by TCRdb with only in-frame sequences that have V and J called. A share of the clones is absent; for the studies checked, an unresolved V gene accounts for under half, and the remainder has no known explanation. The sample table holds millions of clones, of which about 95% were seen once. The top ten constitute 1% to 1.3% of the sample. CD8 naive samples consisted of CD45RO-negative cells that were positively selected for CCR7, yielding a CD45RA+CCR7+ population without TemRA cells. Sequencing was carried out using naive CD8+ T cells sorted from blood. Read against the paper, the sample's cell subset or site label means: CD45RA+CCR7+. These receptors all stem from a man between 18 and 35 years old in good health.

The chain couples TRBV21-1 to TRBJ2-6; no DNA check was done on the table's D call, TRBD1. TRBV21-1 is a known pseudogene. The CDR3 is made up of 18 amino acids. CDR3 coding DNA: TGTGCCAGCAGCAACTCGGGCCTACAGGGCCCTGGGGCCAACGTCCTGACTTTC. Residues: CASSNSGLQGPGANVLTF.

The rearrangement joins TRBV5-1 to TRBJ2-3, with 13 bases that match TRBD2. The ends lost 0 bases at V and 6 bases at J; junction bases unmatched: 7. CDR1 is SGHRS and CDR2 is YFSETQ in the germline V gene. This CDR3 region has 17 residues. CDR3 sequence: CASSLVGTSGEEDTQYF. CDR3 bases: TGCGCCAGCAGCTTGGTGGGGACTAGCGGGGAGGAGGATACGCAGTATTTT. Looking up the rest from reference TRBV5-1 and TRBJ2-3 gives the full variable domain: KAGVTQTPRYLIKTRGQQVTLSCSPISGHRSVSWYQQTPGQGLQFLFEYFSETQRNKGNFPGRFSGRQFSNSRSEMNVSTLELGDSALYLCASSLVGTSGEEDTQYFGPGTRLTVL.